This is a list of T cell receptor beta chains from one sample in a study of blood T cell repertoires in COVID-19. Data came from immunoSEQ multiplex PCR; TCRdb stores just in-frame clones and leaves some out. The data show approximately 90,000 clones, with 80% to 90% seen just once and 8% to 9.5% held by the top ten. Sequences were obtained from peripheral blood. The receptors derive from a man aged 50 to 60 with acute or convalescent COVID-19. Each CDR3 is given with its conserved first and last residue. The D gene is left open where the match is weak.

J gene	V gene	D gene	CDR3 protein	CDR3 DNA
TRBJ1-5	TRBV2	TRBD1	CASSGTGGKMSNQPQHF	TGTGCCAGCAGTGGGACAGGGGGCAAGATGAGCAATCAGCCCCAGCATTTT
TRBJ2-2	TRBV6-5	NA	CASSLGGFTGELFF	TGTGCCAGCAGTTTAGGAGGATTCACCGGGGAGCTGTTTTTT
TRBJ1-5	TRBV18	TRBD1	CASSPTDRGGQPQHF	TGTGCCAGCTCACCAACCGACAGGGGCGGACAGCCCCAGCATTTT
TRBJ1-3	TRBV30	NA	CAWSTTGGYSGNTIYF	TGTGCCTGGAGTACCACCGGGGGTTACTCTGGAAACACCATATATTTT
TRBJ2-5	TRBV12-3/TRBV12-4	NA	CASSFGETQYF	TGTGCCAGCAGTTTCGGGGAGACCCAGTACTTC
TRBJ1-2	TRBV4-1	NA	CASSQAGGGYTF	TGCGCCAGCAGCCAGGCAGGAGGTGGCTACACCTTC
TRBJ2-1	TRBV11-2	NA	CASSLEGHSSEQFF	TGTGCCAGCAGCTTAGAGGGACATTCCAGTGAGCAGTTCTTC
TRBJ2-5	TRBV10-3	TRBD1	CAISEGPGGAAETQYF	TGTGCCATCAGTGAGGGGCCAGGGGGCGCTGCGGAAACCCAGTACTTC
TRBJ2-2	TRBV16	NA	CASSQSMGWGENTGELFF	TGTGCCAGCAGCCAGTCGATGGGATGGGGAGAGAACACCGGGGAGCTGTTTTTT
TRBJ1-2	TRBV11-1	TRBD1	CASSFFGTGEEGYTF	TGTGCCAGCAGCTTCTTTGGGACAGGGGAGGAAGGCTACACCTTC
TRBJ1-3	TRBV3-1/TRBV3-2	NA	CASSQAGKTGNTIYF	TGTGCCAGCAGTCAAGCAGGGAAGACTGGAAACACCATATATTTT
TRBJ2-5	TRBV5-8	TRBD2	CASRLRGDRETQYF	TGTGCCAGCAGGCTACGGGGGGATCGAGAGACCCAGTACTTC
TRBJ2-1	TRBV7-9	NA	CASSADITEQFF	TGTGCCAGCAGCGCGGACATTACTGAGCAGTTCTTC
TRBJ2-3	TRBV24-1	NA	CATSDLGSRQRYF	TGTGCCACCAGTGATTTAGGCAGCCGCCAGCGGTATTTT
TRBJ1-3	TRBV3-1/TRBV3-2	NA	CASSTRQVGSGNTIYF	TGTGCCAGCAGCACTCGACAGGTCGGGTCTGGAAACACCATATATTTT
TRBJ1-2	TRBV30	NA	CAGGVPGGYTF	TGTGCCGGCGGGGTCCCCGGGGGCTACACCTTC
TRBJ1-6	TRBV3-1/TRBV3-2	TRBD1	CASSRVTGSNSPLHF	TGTGCCAGCAGCCGAGTGACAGGGAGTAATTCACCCCTCCACTTT
TRBJ2-2	TRBV9	NA	CASSVSANTGELFF	TGTGCCAGCAGTGTAAGCGCGAACACCGGGGAGCTGTTTTTT